This T cell receptor (beta chain) was captured in a study of blood T cell repertoires in COVID-19. Turning to the study itself: Some COVID-19 samples were acute and others convalescent; all came from the United States, Italy and Spain. From T cells, B-cell-depleted T cells, or PBMCs came the material, which was cDNA or gDNA.

In the original analysis: Researchers report that nucleated cell counts were estimated from reference gene primer amplification. Libraries were prepared by immunoSEQ multiplex PCR; TCRdb keeps only in-frame clonotypes and omits some of them. The V and J calls and the clone size are those of that table, but D and trimming were determined from the DNA. The sample has about 150,000 clones, 70% to 90% seen once. The CDR3 has 18 residues. The V end was cut by 2 bases, the J end by 1 base, with 18 bases between. Germline V lookup: CDR1 KGHSH, CDR2 LQKENI. This clonotype was obtained from a middle-aged man who had recovered from COVID-19. Sequenced input: peripheral blood. J is TRBJ2-4 and V is TRBV18; D may be TRBD2 (6 bases). The CDR3 here is CASSPTGGGKSAKNIQYF. The CDR3 region has the DNA TGTGCCAGCTCACCAACCGGGGGTGGTAAATCGGCCAAAAACATTCAGTACTTC.